The source of this T cell receptor (beta chain) is a study of blood T cells in healthy people across ages. The V and J ends lost 4 bases and 11 bases, in that order; junction bases with no gene match: 10. The CDR3 has 14 amino acids. CDR1 and CDR2 from the germline V gene are SGHRS and YFSETQ. A sample-barcoded 5' primer and a J-beta primer mix were used in a second PCR of about 7 to 12 cycles. TCRdb reprocessed the 5' RACE reads via MiXCR and lists one record per CDR3 protein. Of 800,000 to 950,000 distinct CDR3 sequences listed, around 48% are singletons. This TCR was recovered from a man between 25 and 39 years old in good health. The sequenced sample consisted of blood. The chain links TRBV5-1 to TRBJ2-5; 11 nucleotides agree with TRBD1. The CDR3 protein is CASSPGTGGGEQYF. CDR3 nucleotide sequence: TGCGCCAGCAGCCCTGGGACAGGGGGAGGAGAGCAGTACTTC.